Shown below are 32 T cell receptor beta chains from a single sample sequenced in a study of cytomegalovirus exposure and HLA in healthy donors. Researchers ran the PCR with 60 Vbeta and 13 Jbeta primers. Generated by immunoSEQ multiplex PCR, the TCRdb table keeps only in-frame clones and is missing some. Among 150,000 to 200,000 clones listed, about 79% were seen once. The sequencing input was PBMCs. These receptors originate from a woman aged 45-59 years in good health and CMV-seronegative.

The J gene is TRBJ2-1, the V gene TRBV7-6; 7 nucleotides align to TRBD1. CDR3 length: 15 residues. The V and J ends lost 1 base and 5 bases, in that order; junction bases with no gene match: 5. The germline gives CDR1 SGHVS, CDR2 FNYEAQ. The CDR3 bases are TGTGCCAGCAGCTTAGGGACAGGAGGTAACAATGAGCAGTTCTTC. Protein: CASSLGTGGNNEQFF.

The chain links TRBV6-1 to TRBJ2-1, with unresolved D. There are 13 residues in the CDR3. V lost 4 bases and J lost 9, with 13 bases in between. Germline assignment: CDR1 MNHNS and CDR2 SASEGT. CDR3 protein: CASSGPRGSEQFF. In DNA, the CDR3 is TGTGCCAGCAGTGGTCCCCGAGGTAGTGAGCAGTTCTTC.

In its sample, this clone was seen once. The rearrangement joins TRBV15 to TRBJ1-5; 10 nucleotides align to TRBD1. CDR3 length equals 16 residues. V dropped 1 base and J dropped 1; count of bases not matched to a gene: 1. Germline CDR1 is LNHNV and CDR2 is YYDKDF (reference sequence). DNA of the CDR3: TGTGCCACCAGCAGAGCGGGACAGGGGAGCAATCAGCCCCAGCATTTT. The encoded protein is CATSRAGQGSNQPQHF.

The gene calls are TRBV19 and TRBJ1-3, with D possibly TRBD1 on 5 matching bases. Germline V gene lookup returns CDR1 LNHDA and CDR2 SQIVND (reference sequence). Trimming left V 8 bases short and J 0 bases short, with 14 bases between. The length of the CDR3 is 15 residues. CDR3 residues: CASGPGRGSGNTIYF. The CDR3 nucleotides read TGTGCCAGTGGCCCGGGGAGGGGCTCTGGAAACACCATATATTTT.

CDR3 sequence reads: CASSARLAVLEDEQFF. CDR3 DNA sequence: TGTGCCAGCAGCGCCCGACTAGCAGTATTAGAGGATGAGCAGTTCTTC. The chain recombines TRBV9 with TRBJ2-1; TRBD2 matches 7 bases. CDR3 length: 16 amino acids. Germline V CDR1 and CDR2: SGDLS, YYNGEE. J gave up 8 bases and V 3 bases, and 14 bases lay outside the gene matches.

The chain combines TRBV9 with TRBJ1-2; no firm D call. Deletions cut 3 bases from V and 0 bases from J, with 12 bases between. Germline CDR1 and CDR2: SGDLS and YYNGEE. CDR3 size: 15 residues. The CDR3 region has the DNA TGTGCCAGCAGCGCGAACACTGGAGCTAACTATGGCTACACCTTC. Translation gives CASSANTGANYGYTF.

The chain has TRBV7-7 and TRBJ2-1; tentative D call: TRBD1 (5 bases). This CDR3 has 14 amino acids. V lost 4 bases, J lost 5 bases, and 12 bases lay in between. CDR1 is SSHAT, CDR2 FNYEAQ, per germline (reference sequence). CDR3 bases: TGTGCCAGCAGCTCAGAAGGGGAACACAATGAGCAGTTCTTC. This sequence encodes CASSSEGEHNEQFF.

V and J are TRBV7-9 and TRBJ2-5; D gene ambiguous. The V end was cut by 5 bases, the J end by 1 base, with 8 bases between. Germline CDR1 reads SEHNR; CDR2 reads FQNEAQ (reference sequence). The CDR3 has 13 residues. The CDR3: CASSPSSQETQYF. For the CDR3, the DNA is TGTGCCAGCAGCCCTTCCTCCCAAGAGACCCAGTACTTC.

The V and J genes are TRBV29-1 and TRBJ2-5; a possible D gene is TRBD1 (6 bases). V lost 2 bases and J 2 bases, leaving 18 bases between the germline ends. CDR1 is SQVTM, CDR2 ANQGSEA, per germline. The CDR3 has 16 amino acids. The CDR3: CSVEPLRTVLQETQYF. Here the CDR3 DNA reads TGCAGCGTTGAACCCCTGAGGACAGTTCTACAAGAGACCCAGTACTTC.

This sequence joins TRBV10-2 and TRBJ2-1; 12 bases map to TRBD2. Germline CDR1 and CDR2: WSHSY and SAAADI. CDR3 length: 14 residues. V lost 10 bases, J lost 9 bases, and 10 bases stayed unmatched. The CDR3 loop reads CATRASGREAEQFF. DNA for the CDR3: TGCGCCACGCGGGCTAGCGGGAGGGAGGCTGAGCAGTTCTTC.

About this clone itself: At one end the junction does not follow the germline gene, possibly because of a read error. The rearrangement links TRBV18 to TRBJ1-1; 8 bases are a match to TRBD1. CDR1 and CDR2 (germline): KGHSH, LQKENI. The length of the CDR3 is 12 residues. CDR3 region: CASQGTGQEVLF. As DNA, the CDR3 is TGTGCCAGCCAAGGAACGGGACAGGAGGTTCTTTTT.

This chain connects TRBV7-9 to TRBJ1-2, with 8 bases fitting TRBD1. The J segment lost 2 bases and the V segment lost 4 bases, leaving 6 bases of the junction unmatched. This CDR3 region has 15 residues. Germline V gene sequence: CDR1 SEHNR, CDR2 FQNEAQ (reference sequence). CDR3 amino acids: CASSSRDRKNYGYTF. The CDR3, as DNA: TGTGCCAGCAGCTCCCGGGACAGGAAGAACTATGGCTACACCTTC.

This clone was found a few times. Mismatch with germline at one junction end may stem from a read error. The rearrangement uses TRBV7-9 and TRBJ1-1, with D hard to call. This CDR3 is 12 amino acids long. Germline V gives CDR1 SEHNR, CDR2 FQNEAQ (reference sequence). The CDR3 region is CSSTQEGTEAFF. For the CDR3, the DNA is TGTTCCAGCACCCAGGAGGGAACTGAAGCTTTCTTT.

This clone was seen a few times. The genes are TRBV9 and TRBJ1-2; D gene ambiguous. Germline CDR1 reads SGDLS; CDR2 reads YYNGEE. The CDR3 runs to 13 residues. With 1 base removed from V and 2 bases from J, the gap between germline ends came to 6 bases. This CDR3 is CASSVNRNYGYTF. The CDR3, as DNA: TGTGCCAGCAGCGTAAACAGAAACTATGGCTACACCTTC. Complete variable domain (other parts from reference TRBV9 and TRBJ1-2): DSGVTQTPKHLITATGQRVTLRCSPRSGDLSVYWYQQSLDQGLQFLIQYYNGEERAKGNILERFSAQQFPDLHSELNLSSLELGDSALYFCASSVNRNYGYTFGSGTRLTVV.

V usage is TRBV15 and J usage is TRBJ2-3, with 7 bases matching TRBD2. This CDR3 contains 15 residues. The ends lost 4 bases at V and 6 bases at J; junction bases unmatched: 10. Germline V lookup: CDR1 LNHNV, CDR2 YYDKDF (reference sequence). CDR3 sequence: CATSKSGAGGDTQYF. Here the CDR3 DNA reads TGTGCCACCAGCAAGAGCGGTGCCGGGGGGGATACGCAGTATTTT.

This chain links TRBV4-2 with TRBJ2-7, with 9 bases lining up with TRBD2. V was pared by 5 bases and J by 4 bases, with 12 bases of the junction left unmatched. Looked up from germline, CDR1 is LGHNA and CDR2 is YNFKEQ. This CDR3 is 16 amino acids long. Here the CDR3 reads CASSVPGLAGLYEQYF. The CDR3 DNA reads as TGTGCCAGCAGCGTACCGGGACTAGCTGGATTATACGAGCAGTACTTC.

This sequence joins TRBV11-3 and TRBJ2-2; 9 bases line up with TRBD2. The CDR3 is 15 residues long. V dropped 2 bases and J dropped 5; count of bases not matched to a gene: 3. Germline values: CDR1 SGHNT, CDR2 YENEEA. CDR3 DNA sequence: TGTGCCAGCAGCTTAACTAGCGGGTTGACCGGGGAGCTGTTTTTT. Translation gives CASSLTSGLTGELFF.

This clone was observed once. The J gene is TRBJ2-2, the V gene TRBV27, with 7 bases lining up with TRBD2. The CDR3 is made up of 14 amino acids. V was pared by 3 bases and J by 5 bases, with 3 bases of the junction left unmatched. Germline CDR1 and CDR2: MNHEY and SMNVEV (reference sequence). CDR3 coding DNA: TGTGCCAGCAGTTTCTGGCGGGAGACCGGGGAGCTGTTTTTT. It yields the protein CASSFWRETGELFF.

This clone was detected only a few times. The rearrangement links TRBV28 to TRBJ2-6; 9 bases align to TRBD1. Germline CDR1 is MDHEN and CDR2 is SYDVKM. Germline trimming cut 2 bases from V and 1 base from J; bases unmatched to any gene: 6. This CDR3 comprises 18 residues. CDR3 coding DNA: TGTGCCAGCAGTTTAAGGGGACAGGGCTCGTCTGGGGCCAACGTCCTGACTTTC. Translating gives CASSLRGQGSSGANVLTF.

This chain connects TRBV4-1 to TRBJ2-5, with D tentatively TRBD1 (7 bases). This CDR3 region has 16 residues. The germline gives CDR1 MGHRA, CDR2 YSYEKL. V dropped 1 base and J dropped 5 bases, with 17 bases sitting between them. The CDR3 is CASSQGWGARGETQYF. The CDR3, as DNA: TGCGCCAGCAGCCAAGGATGGGGGGCCAGGGGGGAGACCCAGTACTTC.

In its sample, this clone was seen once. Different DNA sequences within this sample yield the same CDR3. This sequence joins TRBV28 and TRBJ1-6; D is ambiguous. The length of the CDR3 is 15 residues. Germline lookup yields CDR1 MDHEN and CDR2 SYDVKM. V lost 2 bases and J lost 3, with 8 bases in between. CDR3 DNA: TGTGCCAGCAGTTTACTTGAGGACTATAATTCACCCCTCCACTTT. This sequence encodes CASSLLEDYNSPLHF. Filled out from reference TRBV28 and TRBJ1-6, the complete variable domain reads DVKVTQSSRYLVKRTGEKVFLECVQDMDHENMFWYRQDPGLGLRLIYFSYDVKMKEKGDIPEGYSVSREKKERFSLILESASTNQTSMYLCASSLLEDYNSPLHFGNGTRLTVT.

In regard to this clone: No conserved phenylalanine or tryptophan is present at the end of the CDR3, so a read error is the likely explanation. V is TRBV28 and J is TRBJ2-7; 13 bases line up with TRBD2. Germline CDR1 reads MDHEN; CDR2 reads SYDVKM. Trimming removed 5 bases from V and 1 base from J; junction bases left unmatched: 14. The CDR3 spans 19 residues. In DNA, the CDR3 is TGTGCCAGCAGTCCGTCCGGACTAGCGGGAGCGGTAGGTTCCTACGAGCAGTACCTC. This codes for CASSPSGLAGAVGSYEQYL.

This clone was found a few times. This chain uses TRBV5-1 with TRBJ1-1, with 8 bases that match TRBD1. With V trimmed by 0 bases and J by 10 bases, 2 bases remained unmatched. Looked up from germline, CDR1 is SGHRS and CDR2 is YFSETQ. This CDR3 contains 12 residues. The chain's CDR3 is CASSLGQGRAFF. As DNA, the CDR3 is TGCGCCAGCAGCTTGGGACAGGGGAGAGCTTTCTTT.

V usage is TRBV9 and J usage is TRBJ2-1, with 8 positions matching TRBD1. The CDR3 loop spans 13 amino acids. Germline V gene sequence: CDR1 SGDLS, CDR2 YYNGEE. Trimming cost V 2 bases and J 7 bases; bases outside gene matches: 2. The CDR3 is CASSVDRVNEQFF. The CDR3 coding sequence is TGTGCCAGCAGCGTGGACAGGGTAAATGAGCAGTTCTTC.

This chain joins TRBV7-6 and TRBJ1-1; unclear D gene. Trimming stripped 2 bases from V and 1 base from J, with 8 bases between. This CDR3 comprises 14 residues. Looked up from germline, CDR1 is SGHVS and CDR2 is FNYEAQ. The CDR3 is CASSLSQQNTEAFF. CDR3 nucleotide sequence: TGTGCCAGCAGCTTATCACAGCAGAACACTGAAGCTTTCTTT.

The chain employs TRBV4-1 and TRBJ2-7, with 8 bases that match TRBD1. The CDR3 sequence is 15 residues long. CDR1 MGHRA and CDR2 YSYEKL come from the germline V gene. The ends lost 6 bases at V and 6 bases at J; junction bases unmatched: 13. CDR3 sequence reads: CASSPTGATTFEQYF. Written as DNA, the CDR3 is TGCGCCAGCAGTCCGACAGGGGCTACTACGTTCGAGCAGTACTTC.

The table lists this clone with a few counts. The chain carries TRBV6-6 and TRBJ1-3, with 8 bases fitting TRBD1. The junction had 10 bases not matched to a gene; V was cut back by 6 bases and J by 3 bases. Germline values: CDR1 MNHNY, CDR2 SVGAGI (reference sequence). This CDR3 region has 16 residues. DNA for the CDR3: TGTGCCAGCAGCGCGGACAGGGAATTGTATGGAAACACCATATATTTT. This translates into CASSADRELYGNTIYF.

The CDR3 protein is CASSGTSGGHGELFF. As DNA, the CDR3 is TGTGCCAGTAGTGGGACTAGCGGGGGCCACGGGGAGCTGTTTTTT. The genes are TRBV19 and TRBJ2-2; 14 positions match TRBD2. Germline CDR1 LNHDA, CDR2 SQIVND (reference sequence). V lost 5 bases and J lost 7; bases outside the gene matches: 3. The CDR3 has 15 amino acids.

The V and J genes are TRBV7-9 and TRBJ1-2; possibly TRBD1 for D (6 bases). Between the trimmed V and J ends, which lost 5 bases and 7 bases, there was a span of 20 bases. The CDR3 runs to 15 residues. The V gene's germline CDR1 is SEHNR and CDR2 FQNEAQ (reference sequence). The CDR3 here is CASSATFPGGFGYTF. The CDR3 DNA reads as TGTGCCAGCAGCGCCACATTCCCGGGGGGCTTTGGCTACACCTTC.

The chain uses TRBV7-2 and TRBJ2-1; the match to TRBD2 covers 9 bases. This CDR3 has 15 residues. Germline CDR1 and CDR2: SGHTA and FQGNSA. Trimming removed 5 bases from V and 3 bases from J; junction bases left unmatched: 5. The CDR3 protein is CASSRQREDYNEQFF. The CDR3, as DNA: TGTGCCAGCAGCCGGCAGCGGGAGGACTACAATGAGCAGTTCTTC.

The CDR3 spells CASRPQGEAGSNQPQHF. In DNA form, the CDR3 reads TGTGCCAGTAGACCTCAAGGGGAGGCGGGGAGCAATCAGCCCCAGCATTTT. This chain connects TRBV19 to TRBJ1-5; a possible D gene is TRBD1 (5 bases). The CDR3 has 17 residues. Germline assignment: CDR1 LNHDA and CDR2 SQIVND (reference sequence). Trimming removed 6 bases from V and 1 base from J, with 19 bases in between.

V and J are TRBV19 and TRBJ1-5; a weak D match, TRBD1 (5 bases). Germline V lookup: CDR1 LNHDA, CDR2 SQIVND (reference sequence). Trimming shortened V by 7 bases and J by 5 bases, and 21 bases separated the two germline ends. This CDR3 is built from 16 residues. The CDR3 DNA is TGTGCCAGTATGGGGACTCCACCATGGGCACATCAGCCCCAGCATTTT. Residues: CASMGTPPWAHQPQHF.